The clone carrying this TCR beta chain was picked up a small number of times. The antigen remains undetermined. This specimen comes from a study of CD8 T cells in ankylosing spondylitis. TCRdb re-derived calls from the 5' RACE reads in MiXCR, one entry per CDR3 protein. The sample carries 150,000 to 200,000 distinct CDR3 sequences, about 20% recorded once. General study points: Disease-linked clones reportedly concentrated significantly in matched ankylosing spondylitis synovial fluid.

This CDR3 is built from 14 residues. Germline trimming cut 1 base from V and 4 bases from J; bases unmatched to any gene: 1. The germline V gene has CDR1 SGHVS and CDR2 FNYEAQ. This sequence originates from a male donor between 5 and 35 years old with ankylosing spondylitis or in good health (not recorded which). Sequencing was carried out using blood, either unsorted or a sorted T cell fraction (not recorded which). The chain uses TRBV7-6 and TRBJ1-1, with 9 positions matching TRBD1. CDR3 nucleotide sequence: TGTGCCAGCAGCTTAGAGGGACAGGGCACTGAAGCTTTCTTT. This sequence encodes CASSLEGQGTEAFF.